This TCR beta chain appears in the sequencing data of a study of cytomegalovirus exposure and HLA in healthy donors. General observations from the study: The study put 150 or so TCR beta chains on its list as cytomegalovirus-associated. Among TCR beta chains of equal frequency, HLA-associated ones were more clonally expanded in a later analysis.

This CDR3 has 13 amino acids. Germline CDR1 and CDR2: MNHEY and SVGAGI. V shed 5 bases and J shed 0 bases, with 7 bases lying between them. Notes on this clone: Its specificity is unknown.

PCR involved 60 Vbeta and 13 Jbeta primers. Repertoires were generated with immunoSEQ multiplex PCR, while TCRdb's copy carries only in-frame clones and drops some. The data contain 80,000 to 130,000 clones, about 77% of them singletons. This rearrangement joins TRBV6-5 to TRBJ1-1, with D uncertain. Sequencing used PBMCs. This TCR derives from a woman between 18 and 29 years old in good health and CMV-seropositive. CDR3 nucleotide sequence: TGTGCCAGCAGTACTACAATGAACACTGAAGCTTTCTTT. Translation: CASSTTMNTEAFF.